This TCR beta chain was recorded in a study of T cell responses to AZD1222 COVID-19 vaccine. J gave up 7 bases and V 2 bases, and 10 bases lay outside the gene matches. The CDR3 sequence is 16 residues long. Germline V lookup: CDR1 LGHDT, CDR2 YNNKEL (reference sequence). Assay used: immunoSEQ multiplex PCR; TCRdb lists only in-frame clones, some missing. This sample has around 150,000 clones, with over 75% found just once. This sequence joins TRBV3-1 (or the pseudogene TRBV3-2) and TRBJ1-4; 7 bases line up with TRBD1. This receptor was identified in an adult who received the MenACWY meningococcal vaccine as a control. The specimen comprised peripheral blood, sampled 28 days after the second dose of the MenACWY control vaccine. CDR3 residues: CASSQFRQGSSEKLFF. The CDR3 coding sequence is TGTGCCAGCAGCCAATTCCGACAGGGATCCTCTGAAAAACTGTTTTTT.